The 30 T cell receptor beta chains in this list originate from one sample, sequenced in a study of blood T cell repertoires in COVID-19. Profiled with immunoSEQ multiplex PCR; TCRdb holds only in-frame clones, not every one. This table holds 130,000 or so clones, roughly 80% found once. Sequences were obtained from peripheral blood. These receptors were obtained from a woman aged 80 or over with acute or convalescent COVID-19.

The chain combines TRBV7-9 with TRBJ2-5, with D perhaps TRBD1 (5 bases). This CDR3 region has 14 residues. V lost 6 bases, J lost 0 bases, and 11 bases lay in between. Germline V gives CDR1 SEHNR, CDR2 FQNEAQ (reference sequence). CDR3 DNA: TGTGCCAGCAGTCGACAGCTGAACCAAGAGACCCAGTACTTC. Protein sequence: CASSRQLNQETQYF.

This chain joins TRBV7-2 and TRBJ1-5; TRBD1 might be the D (6 bases). There are 17 residues in the CDR3. Germline CDR1 is SGHTA and CDR2 is FQGNSA. V lost 5 bases and J 7 bases, leaving 24 bases between the germline ends. In DNA, the CDR3 is TGTGCCAGCAGCGCGGGGGGCGGGGTATGGTCTCAACAGCCCCAGCATTTT. As protein: CASSAGGGVWSQQPQHF.

This clone was seen a handful of times. V is TRBV30 and J is TRBJ1-6, with D perhaps TRBD1 (6 bases). Germline CDR1 and CDR2: GTSNPN and SVGIG (reference sequence). The CDR3 runs to 17 residues. Trimming removed 3 bases from V and 0 bases from J, with 15 bases in between. CDR3 sequence reads: CAWRIGTHGSYNSPLHF. The CDR3 DNA is TGTGCCTGGAGGATAGGGACACATGGCTCCTATAATTCACCCCTCCACTTT.

This clone appeared a single time. This chain connects TRBV10-3 to TRBJ2-1; TRBD2 is a possible D gene (5 bases). V dropped 0 bases and J dropped 2 bases, with 14 bases sitting between them. This CDR3 is built from 17 residues. Germline V lookup: CDR1 ENHRY, CDR2 SYGVKD. In DNA, the CDR3 is TGTGCCATCAGTGAGTCTTCGGCGGGCAAGGCCTACAATGAGCAGTTCTTC. Translated, it gives CAISESSAGKAYNEQFF.

V is TRBV13 and J is TRBJ2-3, with D maybe TRBD2 (5 bases). Germline V lookup: CDR1 PRHDT, CDR2 FYEKMQ (reference sequence). The CDR3 contains 16 residues. Deletions cut 6 bases from V and 1 base from J, with 17 bases between. CDR3 in DNA: TGTGCCAGCAGTCTAAGGTCCCGGCGGGGCACAGATACGCAGTATTTT. This sequence encodes CASSLRSRRGTDTQYF.

Only one count was recorded for this clone. The chain combines TRBV6-6 with TRBJ2-7; 8 positions match TRBD1. Germline values: CDR1 MNHNY, CDR2 SVGAGI (reference sequence). J was trimmed by 4 bases and V by 4 bases; bases with no gene match: 9. This CDR3 has 15 residues. CDR3 loop: CASSSQGVWDYEQYF. The CDR3 bases are TGTGCCAGCAGTTCACAGGGGGTATGGGATTACGAGCAGTACTTC.

The chain joins TRBV18 to TRBJ2-7, with 7 bases aligning to TRBD2. V lost 3 bases, J lost 0 bases, and 8 bases stayed unmatched. The CDR3 sequence is 16 residues long. Germline loops: CDR1 KGHSH, CDR2 LQKENI. The CDR3 bases are TGTGCCAGCTCACCCACCCGGCGGGGGAGCTCCTACGAGCAGTACTTC. Residues: CASSPTRRGSSYEQYF.

The CDR3 loop is CASEFYNEQFF. The CDR3 DNA is TGTGCCAGCGAGTTCTACAATGAGCAGTTCTTC. The J gene is TRBJ2-1, the V gene TRBV7-9; no clear D. V was trimmed by 8 bases and J by 3 bases, leaving 5 bases between them. This CDR3 is built from 11 residues. Germline CDR1 is SEHNR and CDR2 is FQNEAQ (reference sequence).

This clone was recorded only once. The V call is TRBV4-3, the J call TRBJ1-3; weak D call: TRBD1 (5 bases). The germline V and J ends were trimmed by 0 bases and 0 bases, with 9 bases remaining between them. The CDR3 runs 16 residues. Looked up from germline, CDR1 is LGHNA and CDR2 is YSLEER. CDR3 sequence: CASSQDQGPSGNTIYF. In DNA form, the CDR3 reads TGCGCCAGCAGCCAAGACCAGGGCCCCTCTGGAAACACCATATATTTT.

The V gene is TRBV12-3 or TRBV12-4, the J gene TRBJ1-6, with D hard to call. V shed 6 bases and J shed 7 bases, with 10 bases lying between them. The CDR3 runs 13 residues. CDR3: CASRVQWNSPLHF. DNA for the CDR3: TGTGCCAGCAGGGTACAGTGGAATTCACCCCTCCACTTT.

This sequence joins TRBV4-1 and TRBJ2-5; 7 bases are shared with TRBD2. The J segment lost 2 bases and the V segment lost 4 bases, leaving 4 bases of the junction unmatched. Germline loops: CDR1 MGHRA, CDR2 YSYEKL. The CDR3 spans 14 residues. CDR3 sequence (DNA): TGCGCCAGCAGCCGAACGGGGGGACAAGAGACCCAGTACTTC. Residues: CASSRTGGQETQYF.

J is TRBJ2-1 and V is TRBV5-6; 8 bases map to TRBD2. This CDR3 is built from 13 residues. Germline V lookup: CDR1 SGHDT, CDR2 YYEEEE. Losses at the gene ends were 5 bases for V and 7 bases for J; bases not matched to a gene: 5. The CDR3 region is CASRGLELNEQFF. The CDR3 DNA follows: TGTGCCAGCAGGGGACTAGAGTTAAATGAGCAGTTCTTC.

The table lists this clone with a count of one. The chain employs TRBV27 and TRBJ1-5; unclear D gene. Looked up from germline, CDR1 is MNHEY and CDR2 is SMNVEV (reference sequence). Trimming took off 6 bases at V and 2 bases at J, with 14 bases between the two ends. The CDR3 has 15 residues. The CDR3, as DNA: TGTGCCAGCAGCCGGGAACCGAGGGGCAATCAGCCCCAGCATTTT. Protein product: CASSREPRGNQPQHF.

This chain connects TRBV7-9 to TRBJ1-1; weak D call: TRBD1 (5 bases). This CDR3 region has 15 residues. V lost 4 bases and J lost 4, with 16 bases in between. CDR1 and CDR2 from the germline V gene are SEHNR and FQNEAQ (reference sequence). CDR3 residues: CASSSSPLRGTEAFF. The CDR3 nucleotides are TGTGCCAGCAGCTCCTCCCCTCTAAGGGGCACTGAAGCTTTCTTT. The variable domain in full, completed from reference TRBV7-9 and TRBJ1-1, reads DTGVSQNPRHKITKRGQNVTFRCDPISEHNRLYWYRQTLGQGPEFLTYFQNEAQLEKSRLLSDRFSAERPKGSFSTLEIQRTEQGDSAMYLCASSSSPLRGTEAFFGQGTRLTVV.

This clone has a handful of counts. The chain links TRBV3-1 (or the pseudogene TRBV3-2) to TRBJ1-2; possibly TRBD1 for D (5 bases). Germline CDR1 LGHDT, CDR2 YNNKEL (reference sequence). Trimming removed 2 bases at V and 5 bases at J, with 6 bases between. The CDR3 is 12 residues long. CDR3 in amino acids: CASSQQGYGYTF. The CDR3 region has the DNA TGTGCCAGCAGCCAACAGGGTTATGGCTACACCTTC.

CDR3 sequence reads: CASSYDRGLAEAFF. CDR3 coding DNA: TGTGCCAGCAGTTACGACAGGGGGCTCGCTGAAGCTTTCTTT. V usage is TRBV6-6 and J usage is TRBJ1-1, with 10 bases aligning to TRBD1. Trimming took 2 bases from V and 6 from J; bases not matched to a gene: 3. The CDR3 loop spans 14 amino acids. Germline lookup yields CDR1 MNHNY and CDR2 SVGAGI (reference sequence).

The rearrangement uses TRBV2 and TRBJ2-4; the match to TRBD2 covers 7 bases. Germline CDR1 SNHLY, CDR2 FYNNEI. V was pared by 8 bases and J by 0 bases, with 7 bases of the junction left unmatched. CDR3 length: 15 residues. The CDR3 nucleotides read TGTGCCAGCTGCCGGGGGGAACTAGCCAAAAACATTCAGTACTTC. Encoded protein: CASCRGELAKNIQYF.

V gene TRBV9 combines with J gene TRBJ2-1; 11 bases agree with TRBD2. Looked up from germline, CDR1 is SGDLS and CDR2 is YYNGEE. Trimming removed 3 bases from V and 8 bases from J; junction bases left unmatched: 10. The CDR3 contains 16 residues. This chain's CDR3 is CASSDMTSGDWDEQFF. The CDR3, as DNA: TGTGCCAGCAGCGACATGACTAGCGGGGACTGGGATGAGCAGTTCTTC. The whole variable domain, remainder taken from reference TRBV9 and TRBJ2-1, is DSGVTQTPKHLITATGQRVTLRCSPRSGDLSVYWYQQSLDQGLQFLIQYYNGEERAKGNILERFSAQQFPDLHSELNLSSLELGDSALYFCASSDMTSGDWDEQFFGPGTRLTVL.

The table lists this clone with a count of one. This chain connects TRBV7-9 to TRBJ2-2, with 14 bases matching TRBD2. Germline V gives CDR1 SEHNR, CDR2 FQNEAQ (reference sequence). The CDR3 covers 16 residues. V lost 4 bases and J lost 5; bases outside the gene matches: 3. The CDR3 region has the DNA TGTGCCAGCAGCTCCAGACTAGCGGGAGGGACCGGGGAGCTGTTTTTT. Encoded protein: CASSSRLAGGTGELFF.

The chain uses TRBV9 and TRBJ1-6; D remains ambiguous. CDR1 is SGDLS and CDR2 is YYNGEE in the germline V gene. This CDR3 has 15 residues. Trimming took off 1 base at V and 0 bases at J, with 5 bases between the two ends. CDR3 coding DNA: TGTGCCAGCAGCGTAACAAGCTCCTATAATTCACCCCTCCACTTT. Amino acids: CASSVTSSYNSPLHF. Variable domain in full (rest from reference TRBV9 and TRBJ1-6): DSGVTQTPKHLITATGQRVTLRCSPRSGDLSVYWYQQSLDQGLQFLIQYYNGEERAKGNILERFSAQQFPDLHSELNLSSLELGDSALYFCASSVTSSYNSPLHFGNGTRLTVT.

This chain connects TRBV15 to TRBJ2-7, with D perhaps TRBD1 (6 bases). V lost 6 bases and J 1 base, leaving 19 bases between the germline ends. CDR1 LNHNV and CDR2 YYDKDF come from the germline V gene (reference sequence). The CDR3 spans 16 residues. The CDR3 here is CATSISVGTSSYEQYF. The CDR3 DNA follows: TGTGCCACCAGTATAAGCGTCGGGACAAGTTCCTACGAGCAGTACTTC.

The chain is built from TRBV11-3 and TRBJ2-1, with 8 nucleotides matching TRBD2. Germline CDR1 and CDR2: SGHNT and YENEEA. Trimming took 0 bases from V and 2 from J; bases not matched to a gene: 0. The CDR3 contains 15 residues. The CDR3 region is CASSLDGGAYNEQFF. CDR3 coding DNA: TGTGCCAGCAGCTTAGACGGGGGGGCCTACAATGAGCAGTTCTTC.

The chain uses TRBV11-2 and TRBJ2-5; tentative D call: TRBD1 (6 bases). V gave up 7 bases and J gave up 1 base, with 10 bases separating them. Germline V gene sequence: CDR1 SGHAT, CDR2 FQNNGV. The CDR3 loop spans 13 amino acids. CDR3 in amino acids: CASTTGIQETQYF. The CDR3 region has the DNA TGTGCCAGCACTACAGGGATCCAAGAGACCCAGTACTTC.

This chain joins TRBV4-3 and TRBJ2-3; TRBD2 might be the D (6 bases). This CDR3 is built from 18 residues. Germline V lookup: CDR1 LGHNA, CDR2 YSLEER. Trimming shortened V by 0 bases and J by 6 bases, and 22 bases separated the two germline ends. Here the CDR3 DNA reads TGCGCCAGCAGCCAAGATCTGGCGGAGGGTTTCAATGTGGATACGCAGTATTTT. As protein: CASSQDLAEGFNVDTQYF.

V is TRBV6-6 and J is TRBJ1-2; D is unresolved. This CDR3 comprises 12 residues. CDR1 MNHNY and CDR2 SVGAGI come from the germline V gene (reference sequence). Trimming stripped 6 bases from V and 5 bases from J, with 10 bases between. CDR3 sequence reads: CASRWQTYGYTF. Written as DNA, the CDR3 is TGTGCCAGCAGGTGGCAGACTTATGGCTACACCTTC.

The rearrangement joins TRBV30 to TRBJ2-2; D possibly corresponds to TRBD1 (6 bases). Trimming pared 5 bases from V and 3 bases from J, leaving 16 bases between. The CDR3 totals 15 residues. Germline loops: CDR1 GTSNPN, CDR2 SVGIG (reference sequence). The CDR3 nucleotides read TGTGCCTGGTCTCAAAAGCAGGGGTACACCGGGGAGCTGTTTTTT. It yields the protein CAWSQKQGYTGELFF.

V is TRBV19 and J is TRBJ2-7; TRBD2 matches at 9 bases. The CDR3 totals 14 residues. V dropped 4 bases and J dropped 3; count of bases not matched to a gene: 4. The V gene's germline CDR1 is LNHDA and CDR2 SQIVND (reference sequence). The CDR3 coding sequence is TGTGCCAGTAGTAATCAAGCGGGAGGCTACGAGCAGTACTTC. Translated: CASSNQAGGYEQYF.

The V gene is TRBV3-1 (or the pseudogene TRBV3-2), the J gene TRBJ2-7, with 8 nucleotides matching TRBD2. CDR1 is LGHDT and CDR2 is YNNKEL in the germline V gene (reference sequence). V was clipped by 4 bases and J by 6 bases; unmatched bases: 11. This CDR3 contains 15 residues. The CDR3 reads CASSLKSGGPREQYF. The CDR3 DNA sequence: TGTGCCAGCAGCCTAAAAAGCGGGGGTCCCCGCGAGCAGTACTTC.

This clone showed up just once. The V gene is TRBV7-2, the J gene TRBJ1-2; 9 bases match TRBD1. J gave up 3 bases and V 5 bases, and 7 bases lay outside the gene matches. The germline V gene has CDR1 SGHTA and CDR2 FQGNSA. The CDR3 runs 15 residues. CDR3 DNA sequence: TGTGCCAGCAGCCCAGGACAGGGGTTGCACTATGGCTACACCTTC. Translating gives CASSPGQGLHYGYTF.

The chain carries TRBV3-1 (or the pseudogene TRBV3-2) and TRBJ1-3; no clear D gene. The CDR3 length is 16 residues. V lost 2 bases and J lost 1, with 12 bases in between. The germline CDR1 and CDR2 sequences are LGHDT and YNNKEL (reference sequence). The CDR3 sequence is CASSQPQRGSGNTIYF. CDR3 DNA: TGTGCCAGCAGCCAACCCCAGCGGGGATCTGGAAACACCATATATTTT.